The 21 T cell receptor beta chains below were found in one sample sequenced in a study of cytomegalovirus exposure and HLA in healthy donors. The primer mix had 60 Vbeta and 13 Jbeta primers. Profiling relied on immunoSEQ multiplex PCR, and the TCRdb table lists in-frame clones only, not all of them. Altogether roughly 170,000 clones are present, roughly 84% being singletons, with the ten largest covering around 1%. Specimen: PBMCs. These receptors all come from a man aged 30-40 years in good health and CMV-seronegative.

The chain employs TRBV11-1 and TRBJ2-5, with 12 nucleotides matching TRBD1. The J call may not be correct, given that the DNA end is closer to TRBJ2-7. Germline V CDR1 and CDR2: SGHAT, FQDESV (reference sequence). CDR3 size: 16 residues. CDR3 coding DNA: TGTGCCAGCAGCGGGGACGGGACAGGGGGCAGTTACGAGCAGTACTTC. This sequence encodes CASSGDGTGGSYEQYF.

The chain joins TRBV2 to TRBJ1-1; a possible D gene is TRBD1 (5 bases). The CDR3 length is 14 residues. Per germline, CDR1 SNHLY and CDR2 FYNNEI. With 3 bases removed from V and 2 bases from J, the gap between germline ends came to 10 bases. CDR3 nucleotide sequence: TGTGCCAGCAGTGATCGGGGGGATAACACTGAAGCTTTCTTT. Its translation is CASSDRGDNTEAFF.

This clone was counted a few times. The CDR3 protein is CASSLAGEDTQYF. The CDR3 DNA sequence: TGTGCCAGCAGCTTGGCGGGAGAGGATACGCAGTATTTT. The V and J genes are TRBV5-6 and TRBJ2-3; the D gene is possibly TRBD2 (6 bases). The CDR3 spans 13 residues. Per the germline V gene, CDR1 is SGHDT and CDR2 is YYEEEE. V shed 0 bases and J shed 6 bases, with 8 bases lying between them.

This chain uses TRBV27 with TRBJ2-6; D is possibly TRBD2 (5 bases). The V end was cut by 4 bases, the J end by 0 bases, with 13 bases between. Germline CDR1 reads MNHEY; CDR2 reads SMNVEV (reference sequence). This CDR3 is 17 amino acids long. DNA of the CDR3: TGTGCCAGCAGTTCCTACGGACGGGACTCTGGGGCCAACGTCCTGACTTTC. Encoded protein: CASSSYGRDSGANVLTF.

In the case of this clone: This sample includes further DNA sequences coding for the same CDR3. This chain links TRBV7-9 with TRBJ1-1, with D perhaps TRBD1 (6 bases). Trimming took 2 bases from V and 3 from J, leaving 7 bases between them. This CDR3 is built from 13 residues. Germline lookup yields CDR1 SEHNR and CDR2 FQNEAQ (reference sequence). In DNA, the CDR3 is TGTGCCAGCAGCTTACCAGGGGACACTGAAGCTTTCTTT. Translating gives CASSLPGDTEAFF.

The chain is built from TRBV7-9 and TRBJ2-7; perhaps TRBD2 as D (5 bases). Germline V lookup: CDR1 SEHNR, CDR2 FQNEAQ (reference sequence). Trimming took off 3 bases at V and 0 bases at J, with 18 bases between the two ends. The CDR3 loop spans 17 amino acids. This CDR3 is CASSLLLAGIGSYEQYF. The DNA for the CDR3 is TGTGCCAGCAGCTTGTTATTAGCCGGGATAGGCTCCTACGAGCAGTACTTC.

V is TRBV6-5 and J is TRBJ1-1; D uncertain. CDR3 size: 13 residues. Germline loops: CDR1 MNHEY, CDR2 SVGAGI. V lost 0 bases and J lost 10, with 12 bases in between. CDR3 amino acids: CASSYSTGVGAFF. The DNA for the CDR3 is TGTGCCAGCAGTTACTCGACGGGAGTGGGAGCTTTCTTT.

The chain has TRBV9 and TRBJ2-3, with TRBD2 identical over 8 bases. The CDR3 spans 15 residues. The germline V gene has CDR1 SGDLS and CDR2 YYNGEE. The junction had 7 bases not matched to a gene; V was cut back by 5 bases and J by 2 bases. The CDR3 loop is CASRVGGADTDTQYF. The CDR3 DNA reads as TGTGCCAGCAGGGTCGGGGGGGCCGACACAGATACGCAGTATTTT.

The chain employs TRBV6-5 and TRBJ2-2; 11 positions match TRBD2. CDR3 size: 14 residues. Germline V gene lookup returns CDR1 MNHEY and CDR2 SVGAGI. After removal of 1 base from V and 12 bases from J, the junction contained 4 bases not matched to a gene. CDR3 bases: TGTGCCAGCAGTTACTTCCTAGCGGGAGGAAAGCTGTTTTTT. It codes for CASSYFLAGGKLFF.

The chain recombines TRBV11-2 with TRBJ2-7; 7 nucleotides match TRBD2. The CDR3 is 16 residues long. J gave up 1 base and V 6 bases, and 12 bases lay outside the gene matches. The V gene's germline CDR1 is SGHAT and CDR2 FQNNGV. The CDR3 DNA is TGTGCCAGCAGTCTCACTCGGGGGGAGGGGTCCTACGAGCAGTACTTC. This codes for CASSLTRGEGSYEQYF.

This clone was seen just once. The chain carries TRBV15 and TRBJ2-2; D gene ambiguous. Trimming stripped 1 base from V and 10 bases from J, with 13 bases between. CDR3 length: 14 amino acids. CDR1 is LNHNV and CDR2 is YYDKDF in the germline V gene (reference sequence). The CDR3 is CATSRVGGPMELFF. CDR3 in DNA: TGTGCCACCAGCAGAGTTGGTGGCCCCATGGAGCTGTTTTTT.

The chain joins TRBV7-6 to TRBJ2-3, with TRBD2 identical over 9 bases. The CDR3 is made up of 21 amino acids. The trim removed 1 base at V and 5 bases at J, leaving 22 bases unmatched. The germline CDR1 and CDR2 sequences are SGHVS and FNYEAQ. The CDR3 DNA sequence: TGTGCCAGCAGCTTAGTTAGTTGGGACTTCAGCGGGAGGTGGGTGATAGATACGCAGTATTTT. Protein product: CASSLVSWDFSGRWVIDTQYF.

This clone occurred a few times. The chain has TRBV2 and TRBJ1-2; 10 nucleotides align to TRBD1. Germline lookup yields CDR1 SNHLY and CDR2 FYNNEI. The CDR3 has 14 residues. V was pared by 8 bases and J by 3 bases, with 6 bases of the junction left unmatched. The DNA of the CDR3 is TGTGCCAGCGCACGACAGGGGGCTGACTATGGCTACACCTTC. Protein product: CASARQGADYGYTF.

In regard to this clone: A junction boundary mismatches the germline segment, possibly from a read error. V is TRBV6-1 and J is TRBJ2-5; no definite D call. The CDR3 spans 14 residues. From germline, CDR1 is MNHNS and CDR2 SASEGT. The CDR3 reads CASSDWQAQGTQYF. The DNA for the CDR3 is TGTGCCAGCAGTGATTGGCAGGCCCAAGGGACCCAGTACTTC.

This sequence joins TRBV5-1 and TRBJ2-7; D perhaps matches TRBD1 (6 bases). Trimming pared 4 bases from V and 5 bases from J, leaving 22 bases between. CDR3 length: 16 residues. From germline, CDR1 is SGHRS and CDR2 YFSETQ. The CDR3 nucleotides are TGCGCCAGCAGCCCCCAGGCAGGGGCCTTAGTCAACGAGCAGTACTTC. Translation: CASSPQAGALVNEQYF.

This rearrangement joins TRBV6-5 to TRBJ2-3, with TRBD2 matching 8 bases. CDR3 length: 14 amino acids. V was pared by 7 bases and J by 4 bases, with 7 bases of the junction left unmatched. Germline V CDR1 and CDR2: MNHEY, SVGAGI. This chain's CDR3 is CASTAGGSPDTQYF. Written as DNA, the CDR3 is TGTGCCAGCACCGCGGGAGGCTCCCCAGATACGCAGTATTTT.

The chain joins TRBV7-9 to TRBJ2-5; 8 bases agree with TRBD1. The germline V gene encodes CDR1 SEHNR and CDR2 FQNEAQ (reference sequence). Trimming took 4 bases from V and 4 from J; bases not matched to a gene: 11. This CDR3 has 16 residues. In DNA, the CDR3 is TGTGCCAGCAGCTCACCGTGGGACAGGCTGGGAGAGACCCAGTACTTC. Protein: CASSSPWDRLGETQYF. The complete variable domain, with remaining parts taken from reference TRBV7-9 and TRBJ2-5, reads DTGVSQNPRHKITKRGQNVTFRCDPISEHNRLYWYRQTLGQGPEFLTYFQNEAQLEKSRLLSDRFSAERPKGSFSTLEIQRTEQGDSAMYLCASSSPWDRLGETQYFGPGTRLLVL.

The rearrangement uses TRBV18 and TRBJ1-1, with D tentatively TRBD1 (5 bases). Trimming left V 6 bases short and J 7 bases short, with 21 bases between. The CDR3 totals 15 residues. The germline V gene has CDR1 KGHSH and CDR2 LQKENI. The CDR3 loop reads CASSSVMRGSGEAFF. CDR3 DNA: TGTGCCAGCTCGTCCGTTATGAGGGGTAGCGGTGAAGCTTTCTTT.

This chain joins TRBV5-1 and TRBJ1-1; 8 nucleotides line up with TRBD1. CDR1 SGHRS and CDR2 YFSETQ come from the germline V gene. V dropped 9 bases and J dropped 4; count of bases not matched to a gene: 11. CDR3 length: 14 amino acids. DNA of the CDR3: TGCGCCACGCGTTCAGGGGGCTCGTCCACTGAAGCTTTCTTT. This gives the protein CATRSGGSSTEAFF.

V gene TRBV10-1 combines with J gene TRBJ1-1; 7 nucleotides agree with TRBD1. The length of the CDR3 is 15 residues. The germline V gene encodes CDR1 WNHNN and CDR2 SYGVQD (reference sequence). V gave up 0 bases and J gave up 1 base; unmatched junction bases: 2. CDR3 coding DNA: TGCGCCAGCAGTGAGTCGGGGACAGCGAACACTGAAGCTTTCTTT. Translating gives CASSESGTANTEAFF.

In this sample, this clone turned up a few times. The chain's CDR3 is CASAGLGQAGGNTIYF. The CDR3 region has the DNA TGTGCCAGTGCCGGACTTGGACAGGCCGGTGGAAACACCATATATTTT. The chain joins TRBV6-6 to TRBJ1-3; the match to TRBD1 covers 7 bases. V dropped 9 bases and J dropped 3; count of bases not matched to a gene: 14. CDR1 is MNHNY and CDR2 is SVGAGI in the germline V gene (reference sequence). The CDR3 contains 16 residues.